The 26 T cell receptor beta chains below were found in one sample sequenced in a study of CD8 T cells in ankylosing spondylitis. Findings and limits, study-wide: Blood from ankylosing spondylitis patients appeared to carry a characteristic roughly 8-variant TCR beta motif.

Via MiXCR, TCRdb re-called the 5' RACE reads, giving one row per CDR3 protein. The table lists about 460,000 distinct CDR3 sequences, 5.3% of them singletons. For these TCRs, the target antigens are not known. The sequenced material came from blood, either unsorted or a sorted T cell fraction (not recorded which). Source of these receptors: a male donor with ankylosing spondylitis.

The chain recombines TRBV6-5 with TRBJ2-7; 7 bases agree with TRBD2. J was trimmed by 5 bases and V by 2 bases; bases with no gene match: 6. The CDR3 has 14 amino acids. CDR1 MNHEY and CDR2 SVGAGI come from the germline V gene. The CDR3, as DNA: TGTGCCAGCAGTTACCCCACGGGGGGTGACGAGCAGTACTTC. Translation: CASSYPTGGDEQYF.

This clonotype was seen repeatedly, ten times or more. This rearrangement joins TRBV29-1 to TRBJ2-7; D uncertain. The germline gives CDR1 SQVTM, CDR2 ANQGSEA. This CDR3 comprises 13 residues. Trimming took off 4 bases at V and 2 bases at J, with 12 bases between the two ends. The CDR3 DNA follows: TGCAGCGTTGTCCTACGGCAAACCTACGAGCAGTACTTC. Translated, it gives CSVVLRQTYEQYF.

V gene TRBV14 combines with J gene TRBJ2-3; 7 bases are shared with TRBD2. CDR1 is SGHDN and CDR2 is FVKESK in the germline V gene. The V and J ends lost 4 bases and 1 base, in that order; junction bases with no gene match: 8. The CDR3 has 16 amino acids. The CDR3 reads CASSPGTKRRTDTQYF. CDR3 bases: TGTGCCAGCAGCCCCGGGACTAAGAGACGCACAGATACGCAGTATTTT.

This clonotype has just a few counts. The V gene is TRBV7-2, the J gene TRBJ2-5; 7 bases match TRBD1. Per the germline V gene, CDR1 is SGHTA and CDR2 is FQGNSA. V was pared by 5 bases and J by 5 bases, with 5 bases of the junction left unmatched. The CDR3 length is 13 residues. CDR3: CASSAQGQETQYF. CDR3 bases: TGTGCCAGCAGCGCACAGGGGCAGGAGACCCAGTACTTC.

There are a few counts of this clonotype. V gene TRBV7-2 combines with J gene TRBJ2-3, with 7 bases matching TRBD1. The CDR3 sequence is 16 residues long. Germline-derived CDR1 and CDR2 are SGHTA and FQGNSA. Trimming cost V 5 bases and J 0 bases; bases outside gene matches: 8. The CDR3 region is CASSELQGRSTDTQYF. CDR3 in DNA: TGTGCCAGCAGCGAACTACAGGGGCGAAGCACAGATACGCAGTATTTT.

This clonotype showed up many times. The rearrangement joins TRBV7-2 to TRBJ2-1; 13 nucleotides line up with TRBD2. This CDR3 has 15 residues. Germline CDR1 is SGHTA and CDR2 is FQGNSA. V lost 5 bases and J lost 12; bases outside the gene matches: 10. CDR3: CASSPGLAGETGQFF. The CDR3 nucleotides read TGTGCCAGCAGCCCTGGACTAGCGGGAGAGACAGGGCAGTTCTTC.

This clonotype was counted a few times. V is TRBV2 and J is TRBJ2-5; perhaps TRBD2 as D (6 bases). The CDR3 has 15 residues. The V end lost 4 bases, the J end lost 1 base, and 13 bases lay between the germline ends. Germline V gives CDR1 SNHLY, CDR2 FYNNEI. The CDR3 DNA sequence: TGTGCCAGCAGTGGGTCGTGGGGAGGCCAAGAGACCCAGTACTTC. It translates to CASSGSWGGQETQYF.

V and J are TRBV7-2 and TRBJ2-1; weak D call: TRBD1 (5 bases). Trimming stripped 6 bases from V and 4 bases from J, with 19 bases between. Per germline, CDR1 SGHTA and CDR2 FQGNSA. This CDR3 comprises 16 residues. The CDR3 DNA sequence: TGTGCCAGCAGGGACACCCCATACTCTCCTTACAATGAGCAGTTCTTC. Translation: CASRDTPYSPYNEQFF.

This clonotype has a count of ten or more. The V call is TRBV9, the J call TRBJ2-7, with D possibly being TRBD1 (5 bases). This CDR3 has 14 residues. Germline-derived CDR1 and CDR2 are SGDLS and YYNGEE. The V gene lost 2 bases and the J gene lost 1 base, with 10 bases spanning the gap. CDR3 DNA sequence: TGTGCCAGCAGCGTGAAAGACAGATCCTACGAGCAGTACTTC. It translates to CASSVKDRSYEQYF.

In this sample, this clonotype turned up a few times. The rearrangement joins TRBV18 to TRBJ1-3, with a possible D match to TRBD1 (5 bases). The V end was cut by 2 bases, the J end by 0 bases, with 14 bases between. The germline V gene has CDR1 KGHSH and CDR2 LQKENI. The CDR3 is 17 residues long. The CDR3 reads CASSPNPGPNSGNTIYF. CDR3 nucleotides: TGTGCCAGCTCACCAAACCCGGGACCGAACTCTGGAAACACCATATATTTT.

This clonotype was picked up many times. The chain recombines TRBV10-3 with TRBJ2-1, with a tentative D call TRBD2 (6 bases). CDR1 ENHRY and CDR2 SYGVKD come from the germline V gene. CDR3 length: 13 amino acids. The V and J ends lost 4 bases and 7 bases respectively, with 11 bases between them. The CDR3 nucleotides read TGTGCCATCAGTGGCCTAGCGCGTAATGAGCAGTTCTTC. It codes for CAISGLARNEQFF.

This clonotype came up many times. The rearrangement uses TRBV29-1 and TRBJ2-3; TRBD2 matches at 14 bases. The CDR3 is made up of 15 amino acids. With 6 bases clipped from V and 0 bases from J, the junction kept 2 bases outside the gene matches. The germline V gene has CDR1 SQVTM and CDR2 ANQGSEA. The CDR3 region is CSVTSGRESTDTQYF. CDR3 nucleotide sequence: TGCAGCGTGACTAGCGGGAGGGAAAGCACAGATACGCAGTATTTT.

The genes are TRBV6-5 and TRBJ2-7; 11 bases align to TRBD1. The CDR3 consists of 16 residues. V lost 4 bases, J lost 4 bases, and 9 bases stayed unmatched. Germline V lookup: CDR1 MNHEY, CDR2 SVGAGI. CDR3 in amino acids: CASSSLRDRGLYEQYF. The CDR3 DNA is TGTGCCAGCAGTTCTCTTCGGGACAGGGGGTTATACGAGCAGTACTTC.

This clonotype came up many times. The chain combines TRBV5-5 with TRBJ2-3; D not resolved. With 2 bases removed from V and 2 bases from J, the gap between germline ends came to 3 bases. Germline loops: CDR1 SGHKS, CDR2 YYEKEE (reference sequence). The CDR3 runs to 12 residues. In DNA form, the CDR3 reads TGTGCCAGCAGCTTCGCCACAGATACGCAGTATTTT. This translates into CASSFATDTQYF.

This clonotype was counted at least ten times. The genes are TRBV12-3 or TRBV12-4 and TRBJ2-7; 7 bases match TRBD1. The V segment lost 5 bases and the J segment 6 bases; nucleotides outside the gene matches: 7. The CDR3 spans 13 residues. As DNA, the CDR3 is TGTGCCAGCAGTCCCCGGGACAGTAGCGAGCAGTACTTC. Residues: CASSPRDSSEQYF.

This clonotype was counted at least ten times. This chain uses TRBV12-3 or TRBV12-4 with TRBJ2-7; TRBD2 agrees at 14 bases. This CDR3 is built from 17 residues. Trimming removed 6 bases from V and 6 bases from J; junction bases left unmatched: 13. CDR3 coding DNA: TGTGCCAGCAGGGGGACCTGGGGACTAGCGGGAGCTGCCGAGCAGTACTTC. It is translated as CASRGTWGLAGAAEQYF.

The sample holds a few counts of this clonotype. The chain uses TRBV5-6 and TRBJ1-1, with D perhaps TRBD1 (6 bases). CDR3 length equals 17 residues. Trimming stripped 3 bases from V and 4 bases from J, with 22 bases between. CDR1 is SGHDT and CDR2 is YYEEEE in the germline V gene. The DNA for the CDR3 is TGTGCCAGCAGCTCTATGCTTGCTCAGGGGTGGATCACTGAAGCTTTCTTT. Residues: CASSSMLAQGWITEAFF.

This clonotype was observed many times. CDR3 nucleotides: TGCAGTGCTATTAAGCGGGAGGTCGAGCAGTACTTC. As protein: CSAIKREVEQYF. The chain is built from TRBV20-1 and TRBJ2-7; TRBD2 matches at 9 bases. Germline CDR1 is DFQATT and CDR2 is SNEGSKA (reference sequence). V was pared by 4 bases and J by 6 bases, with 4 bases of the junction left unmatched. The CDR3 extends over 12 amino acids.

The sample holds many counts of this clonotype. The chain employs TRBV5-1 and TRBJ1-3; D is undetermined. Germline assignment: CDR1 SGHRS and CDR2 YFSETQ. CDR3 length: 13 amino acids. Trimming shortened V by 1 base and J by 10 bases, and 12 bases separated the two germline ends. The CDR3 nucleotides read TGCGCCAGCAGCTTGAGAGAGACGGGGACCATATATTTT. This encodes CASSLRETGTIYF.

Regarding this clonotype: The CDR3 end shows no conserved phenylalanine or tryptophan, and so a read error is likely. No DNA is shown, since the ends of the CDR3 on it are uncertain; the CDR3 is the one TCRdb lists. This sequence joins TRBV12-2 and TRBJ2-1; the listed D gene, TRBD1, was not tested against the DNA. TRBV12-2 is deemed a pseudogene. Inclusive of both ends, the CDR3 amounts to 9 amino acids. The CDR3 protein is CASRPGRGA.

On this clonotype itself: A much larger clone differs from this one at a single base, so this may be a read error. The chain recombines TRBV20-1 with TRBJ2-5; D may be TRBD2 (6 bases). Germline V gives CDR1 DFQATT, CDR2 SNEGSKA (reference sequence). The CDR3 length is 13 residues. CDR3 in DNA: TGCAGTACTAGCAGGGATGCCGAAGAGACCCAGTACTTC. This codes for CSTSRDAEETQYF.

This clonotype came up many times. This chain connects TRBV14 to TRBJ2-7; D is possibly TRBD1 or TRBD2 (7 bases each). The V gene lost 4 bases and the J gene lost 13 bases, with 20 bases spanning the gap. The CDR3 is 13 amino acids. Germline V gene lookup returns CDR1 SGHDN and CDR2 FVKESK. In nucleotides, the CDR3 is TGTGCCAGCAGCCCTTTAGGGAGGGGGCGACGATACTTC. Its protein product is CASSPLGRGRRYF.

This clonotype was observed many times. This chain uses TRBV4-2 with TRBJ2-3, with D possibly matching TRBD1 (6 bases). From germline, CDR1 is LGHNA and CDR2 YNFKEQ. The length of the CDR3 is 15 residues. Trimming left V 0 bases short and J 5 bases short, with 12 bases between. The CDR3 sequence is CASSQDGRGIDTQYF. In DNA form, the CDR3 reads TGTGCCAGCAGCCAAGATGGCAGGGGCATAGATACGCAGTATTTT.

This chain links TRBV29-1 with TRBJ2-5; 10 bases are shared with TRBD2. The CDR3 is 16 amino acids. V shed 7 bases, J shed 5 bases, and the junction held 16 bases outside the gene matches. Germline lookup yields CDR1 SQVTM and CDR2 ANQGSEA. This chain's CDR3 is CSAVPRSGRAWETQYF. For the CDR3, the DNA is TGCAGCGCCGTCCCTCGAAGCGGGAGGGCCTGGGAGACCCAGTACTTC.

Many counts were recorded for this clonotype. V usage is TRBV20-1 and J usage is TRBJ1-4; no definite D call. Trimming cost V 5 bases and J 2 bases, with 9 bases left between them. The germline CDR1 and CDR2 sequences are DFQATT and SNEGSKA (reference sequence). The CDR3 is 13 amino acids. CDR3 in DNA: TGCAGTGCTTGGGAGATGACTAATGAAAAACTGTTTTTT. It is translated as CSAWEMTNEKLFF.

This clonotype has at least ten counts. CDR3 loop: CAISTELVGNTIYF. CDR3 in DNA: TGTGCCATCAGTACAGAGTTGGTCGGAAACACCATATATTTT. This chain joins TRBV10-3 and TRBJ1-3; D is ambiguous. The CDR3 is 14 residues long. Germline-derived CDR1 and CDR2 are ENHRY and SYGVKD. Trimming stripped 5 bases from V and 4 bases from J, with 12 bases between.